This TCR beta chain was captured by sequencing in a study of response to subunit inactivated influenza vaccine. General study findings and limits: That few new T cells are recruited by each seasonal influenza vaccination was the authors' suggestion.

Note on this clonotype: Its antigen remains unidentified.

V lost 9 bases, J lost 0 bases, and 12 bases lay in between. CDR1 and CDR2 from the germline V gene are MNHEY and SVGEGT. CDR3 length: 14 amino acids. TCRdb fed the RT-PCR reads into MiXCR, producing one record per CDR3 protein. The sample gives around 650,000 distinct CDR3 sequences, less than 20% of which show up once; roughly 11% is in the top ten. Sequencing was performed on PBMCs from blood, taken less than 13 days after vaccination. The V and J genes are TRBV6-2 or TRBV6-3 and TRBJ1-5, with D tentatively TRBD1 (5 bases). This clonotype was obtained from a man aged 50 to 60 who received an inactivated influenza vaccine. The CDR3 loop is CASETVDSNQPQHF. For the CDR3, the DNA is TGTGCCAGTGAGACAGTCGATAGCAATCAGCCCCAGCATTTT.